Listed here are 18 T cell receptor beta chains from one sample, sequenced in a study of T cell responses to AZD1222 COVID-19 vaccine. Using immunoSEQ multiplex PCR, the repertoire was profiled, and TCRdb retains in-frame clones only, with some absent. This table holds 200,000 or so clones, 85% to 90% found once. Sequencing was performed on peripheral blood, taken on day 0 of MenACWY control vaccination. All receptors come from an adult in good health.

The V and J genes are TRBV12-3 or TRBV12-4 and TRBJ2-5; the D is unclear. CDR3 size: 12 residues. The V and J ends lost 8 bases and 4 bases respectively, with 11 bases between them. The CDR3 DNA sequence: TGTGCCAGCTCGTTGTGGGGAGAGACCCAGTACTTC. Protein sequence: CASSLWGETQYF.

The chain links TRBV3-1 (or the pseudogene TRBV3-2) to TRBJ1-1; D may be TRBD1 (6 bases). The CDR3 loop spans 14 amino acids. The germline V gene has CDR1 LGHDT and CDR2 YNNKEL (reference sequence). Trimming took 0 bases from V and 7 from J, leaving 12 bases between them. CDR3 region: CASSQDPGEGEAFF. In nucleotides, the CDR3 is TGTGCCAGCAGCCAAGATCCAGGGGAAGGTGAAGCTTTCTTT.

The DNA of the CDR3 is TGTGCCAGCAGTGCCATCGACAGGGTCAGAGGCGAGCAGTTCTTC. Translated: CASSAIDRVRGEQFF. The chain employs TRBV2 and TRBJ2-1; 7 nucleotides align to TRBD1. The junction had 13 bases not matched to a gene; V was cut back by 4 bases and J by 10 bases. The CDR3 loop spans 15 amino acids. Germline values: CDR1 SNHLY, CDR2 FYNNEI. The full variable domain, its missing parts supplied by reference TRBV2 and TRBJ2-1, is EPEVTQTPSHQVTQMGQEVILRCVPISNHLYFYWYRQILGQKVEFLVSFYNNEISEKSEIFDDQFSVERPDGSNFTLKIRSTKLEDSAMYFCASSAIDRVRGEQFFGPGTRLTVL.

The chain uses TRBV4-2 and TRBJ2-6, with D perhaps TRBD2 (6 bases). Trimming shortened V by 0 bases and J by 0 bases, and 12 bases separated the two germline ends. Germline V gene sequence: CDR1 LGHNA, CDR2 YNFKEQ. This CDR3 has 18 amino acids. CDR3: CASSQDQTGSSGANVLTF. The CDR3 DNA is TGTGCCAGCAGCCAAGATCAAACCGGGAGCTCTGGGGCCAACGTCCTGACTTTC.

This sequence joins TRBV28 and TRBJ1-4; D call uncertain. The CDR3 length is 13 residues. V lost 6 bases to trimming and J lost 8 bases, with 13 bases between them. Germline V gene data show CDR1 as MDHEN and CDR2 as SYDVKM. DNA for the CDR3: TGTGCCAGCAGCAACTCTCTCTGGGAAAAACTGTTTTTT. Translated, it gives CASSNSLWEKLFF.

The chain links TRBV18 to TRBJ2-2, with TRBD1 matching over 8 bases. Trimming cost V 3 bases and J 6 bases; bases outside gene matches: 15. CDR1 and CDR2 from the germline V gene are KGHSH and LQKENI. CDR3 length: 18 amino acids. The CDR3 nucleotides are TGTGCCAGCTCACCCGAAGACAGGGGCTCATGGGGGCCCGGGGAGCTGTTTTTT. It translates to CASSPEDRGSWGPGELFF. Supplemented by reference TRBV18 and TRBJ2-2, the full variable domain reads NAGVMQNPRHLVRRRGQEARLRCSPMKGHSHVYWYRQLPEEGLKFMVYLQKENIIDESGMPKERFSAEFPKEGPSILRIQQVVRGDSAAYFCASSPEDRGSWGPGELFFGEGSRLTVL.

CDR3 in amino acids: CASSLHTTWTGGYNEQFF. CDR3 in DNA: TGTGCCAGCAGTTTACATACCACCTGGACAGGGGGCTACAATGAGCAGTTCTTC. The rearrangement uses TRBV28 and TRBJ2-1; 10 bases align to TRBD1. Trimming cost V 2 bases and J 3 bases; bases outside gene matches: 10. Germline CDR1 is MDHEN and CDR2 is SYDVKM. The CDR3 has 18 amino acids. The whole variable domain, remainder taken from reference TRBV28 and TRBJ2-1, is DVKVTQSSRYLVKRTGEKVFLECVQDMDHENMFWYRQDPGLGLRLIYFSYDVKMKEKGDIPEGYSVSREKKERFSLILESASTNQTSMYLCASSLHTTWTGGYNEQFFGPGTRLTVL.

The DNA for the CDR3 is TGTGCCAGCTCACCACCAGCGGAACACTACGAGCAGTACTTC. Translated: CASSPPAEHYEQYF. J is TRBJ2-7 and V is TRBV18; D possibly corresponds to TRBD2 (5 bases). The CDR3 length is 14 residues. CDR1 and CDR2 (germline): KGHSH, LQKENI. Trimming pared 0 bases from V and 3 bases from J, leaving 9 bases between.

The V gene is TRBV4-2, the J gene TRBJ2-1, with 10 bases aligning to TRBD2. CDR1 LGHNA and CDR2 YNFKEQ come from the germline V gene. V lost 1 base, J lost 10 bases, and 13 bases stayed unmatched. The CDR3 loop spans 17 amino acids. The CDR3 sequence: CASSQGRTSGGAGEQFF. DNA of the CDR3: TGTGCCAGCAGCCAAGGAAGAACCAGCGGGGGGGCCGGAGAGCAGTTCTTC.

The V call is TRBV28, the J call TRBJ2-7; TRBD1 is a possible D gene (5 bases). CDR1 is MDHEN and CDR2 is SYDVKM in the germline V gene. The V end lost 2 bases, the J end lost 2 bases, and 10 bases lay between the germline ends. The CDR3 covers 14 residues. CDR3 nucleotides: TGTGCCAGCAGTTTAAAGGCAGGGCCCTACGAGCAGTACTTC. Translation gives CASSLKAGPYEQYF.

This chain joins TRBV11-2 and TRBJ1-5; D is undetermined. The CDR3 loop spans 15 amino acids. V lost 4 bases, J lost 4 bases, and 14 bases lay in between. Germline CDR1 is SGHAT and CDR2 is FQNNGV. The CDR3 here is CASSSRSQRNQPQHF. The DNA for the CDR3 is TGTGCCAGCAGCTCACGTTCTCAGCGAAATCAGCCCCAGCATTTT.

CDR3 loop: CASSLSETQYF. DNA of the CDR3: TGTGCCAGCAGCCTAAGTGAGACCCAGTACTTC. The J gene is TRBJ2-5, the V gene TRBV11-2; D is uncertain. The V end lost 5 bases, the J end lost 5 bases, and 6 bases lay between the germline ends. CDR1 and CDR2 from the germline V gene are SGHAT and FQNNGV. The CDR3 totals 11 residues.

There are a few counts of this clone. This specimen includes other DNA sequences encoding the same CDR3. The V and J genes are TRBV11-2 and TRBJ2-7; 7 bases fit TRBD1. CDR1 and CDR2 (germline): SGHAT, FQNNGV. CDR3 length: 14 amino acids. The V gene end was trimmed by 6 bases and the J gene end by 0 bases; junction bases not matched to a gene: 5. The CDR3 DNA is TGTGCCAGCAGTGTAGGGGGCAGCTCCTACGAGCAGTACTTC. Protein sequence: CASSVGGSSYEQYF. The full variable domain, in which reference TRBV11-2 and TRBJ2-7 provide the parts outside the CDR3, is EAGVAQSPRYKIIEKRQSVAFWCNPISGHATLYWYQQILGQGPKLLIQFQNNGVVDDSQLPKDRFSAERLKGVDSTLKIQPAKLEDSAVYLCASSVGGSSYEQYFGPGTRLTVT.

The chain links TRBV6-5 to TRBJ2-5; TRBD2 matches at 9 bases. Germline CDR1 is MNHEY and CDR2 is SVGAGI. After removal of 8 bases from V and 5 bases from J, the junction contained 6 bases not matched to a gene. There are 13 residues in the CDR3. CDR3 region: CASGGGAEETQYF. In DNA form, the CDR3 reads TGTGCCAGCGGCGGGGGGGCAGAGGAGACCCAGTACTTC.

As for this clone: The same CDR3 also results from other DNA sequences found in this sample. V usage is TRBV7-9 and J usage is TRBJ2-7; D is uncertain. In germline, CDR1 is SEHNR, CDR2 FQNEAQ (reference sequence). The CDR3 is 12 amino acids. Trimming left V 1 base short and J 6 bases short, with 7 bases between. The CDR3 region is CASSLVGSEQYF. In nucleotides, the CDR3 is TGTGCCAGCAGCTTAGTGGGGTCCGAGCAGTACTTC.

V gene TRBV18 combines with J gene TRBJ1-3; D gene uncertain. Germline CDR1 and CDR2: KGHSH and LQKENI. The V end lost 2 bases, the J end lost 0 bases, and 14 bases lay between the germline ends. The CDR3 runs 17 residues. The CDR3 nucleotides are TGTGCCAGCTCACCAATGACGGTATCGGGCTCTGGAAACACCATATATTTT. The encoded protein is CASSPMTVSGSGNTIYF.

This clone has a single count. The gene calls are TRBV5-1 and TRBJ1-1, with TRBD1 as a possible D gene (5 bases). The CDR3 totals 14 residues. The germline V gene encodes CDR1 SGHRS and CDR2 YFSETQ. Trimming left V 1 base short and J 2 bases short, with 9 bases between. The CDR3 here is CASSLSGINTEAFF. The CDR3 DNA follows: TGCGCCAGCAGCTTGTCAGGGATAAACACTGAAGCTTTCTTT.

This clone was observed a handful of times. This chain joins TRBV28 and TRBJ2-7, with D unclear. Per germline, CDR1 MDHEN and CDR2 SYDVKM. The CDR3 extends over 13 amino acids. The V end lost 3 bases, the J end lost 3 bases, and 9 bases lay between the germline ends. The CDR3 loop is CASSFGQDYEQYF. The CDR3 DNA follows: TGTGCCAGCAGTTTTGGGCAGGACTACGAGCAGTACTTC.